These T cell receptor beta chains were read from a single sample in a study of OX40 agonist ivuxolimab in advanced cancers. Repertoires were generated with immunoSEQ multiplex PCR, while TCRdb's copy carries only in-frame clones and drops some. The data contain over 55,000 clones, 89% of them singletons. Sequences were derived from CD4+ or CD8+ T cells sorted from blood, sampled in a trial of the OX40 agonist ivuxolimab. The receptors shown here come from an adult with an advanced solid tumor such as melanoma, head and neck, liver or kidney cancer. The CDR3 runs from the conserved cysteine through the conserved F or W. Each record gives: clone size, J gene, D gene, V gene, CDR3 protein, CDR3 DNA. The D gene is left open where the match is weak. Only some rows state a clone size, as once, few, many or a class for expanded clones.

NA TRBJ1-5 NA TRBV7-8 CASSLEWGLSNQPQHF TGTGCCAGCAGCTTAGAGTGGGGGCTAAGCAATCAGCCCCAGCATTTT
NA TRBJ2-7 NA TRBV5-1 CASSLPGPTPDEQYF TGCGCCAGCAGCTTACCGGGACCCACTCCTGACGAGCAGTACTTC
NA TRBJ2-2 NA TRBV7-2 CASSTDRVGGELFF TGTGCCAGCAGCACCGACCGTGTCGGCGGGGAGCTGTTTTTT
NA TRBJ2-1 TRBD2 TRBV9 CASSVLGRGNNEQFF TGTGCCAGCAGCGTTTTGGGGAGGGGCAACAATGAGCAGTTCTTC
NA TRBJ2-2 NA TRBV6-1 CATKGGRGTGELFF TGTGCCACCAAGGGCGGTCGAGGCACCGGGGAGCTGTTTTTT
NA TRBJ1-2 TRBD1 TRBV10-3 CAISEPGQGFYGYTF TGTGCCATCAGTGAGCCGGGACAGGGGTTCTATGGCTACACCTTC
NA TRBJ2-3 NA TRBV30 CAWSVLSSTDTQYF TGTGCCTGGAGTGTACTGTCGTCCACAGATACGCAGTATTTT
NA TRBJ2-5 TRBD1 TRBV7-2 CASRRDRGGETQYF TGTGCCAGCAGACGAGACAGGGGGGGAGAGACCCAGTACTTC
NA TRBJ2-3 TRBD2 TRBV25-1 CASSGQGGGFPDTQYF TGTGCCAGCAGTGGGCAAGGCGGGGGGTTTCCAGATACGCAGTATTTT
NA TRBJ1-1 TRBD1 TRBV5-1 CASSRTGVNTEAFF TGCGCCAGCAGCCGGACAGGCGTGAACACTGAAGCTTTCTTT
once TRBJ1-1 NA TRBV6-1 CASSEHGAVSVF TGTGCCAGCAGTGAACACGGGGCGGTCTCGGTCTTT
NA TRBJ1-6 TRBD1 TRBV5-4 CASSARSAGGNSPLHF TGTGCCAGCAGCGCCCGGTCGGCAGGGGGAAATTCACCCCTCCACTTT
NA TRBJ1-2 NA TRBV5-6 CASSLDPSYYGYTF TGTGCCAGCAGCTTGGATCCCTCCTACTATGGCTACACCTTC
NA TRBJ2-7 TRBD2 TRBV7-2 CASSLNPGLAYSYEQYF TGTGCCAGCAGCCTCAACCCGGGACTAGCGTACTCCTACGAGCAGTACTTC
NA TRBJ2-7 NA TRBV10-1 CASSESLIGEQYF TGCGCCAGCAGTGAATCCCTTATAGGCGAGCAGTACTTC
NA TRBJ1-1 NA TRBV7-2 CASSLVGGDTEAFF TGTGCCAGCAGCTTAGTTGGGGGGGACACTGAAGCTTTCTTT
NA TRBJ1-5 NA TRBV5-6 CASSLGWPYSNQPQHF TGTGCCAGCAGCTTGGGGTGGCCTTATAGCAATCAGCCCCAGCATTTT
NA TRBJ2-2 TRBD2 TRBV6-5 CACRAGASGSGELFF TGTGCCTGCAGGGCAGGGGCTAGCGGGAGCGGGGAGCTGTTTTTT
NA TRBJ2-5 NA TRBV12-5 CASGLAPTLRRGHESETQYF TGTGCTAGTGGTTTGGCCCCGACCCTAAGGCGGGGGCACGAGTCAGAGACCCAGTACTTC
NA TRBJ1-4 NA TRBV6-6 CASRGAVGVSEKLFF TGTGCCAGCAGGGGGGCGGTAGGAGTGAGTGAAAAACTGTTTTTT
NA TRBJ2-5 TRBD2 TRBV5-8 CASSLLLAGLQETQYF TGTGCCAGCAGCTTGTTGCTAGCGGGCCTCCAAGAGACCCAGTACTTC
NA TRBJ1-2 NA TRBV5-4 CASSPGQRPNYGYTF TGTGCCAGCAGTCCTGGACAGAGGCCTAACTATGGCTACACCTTC
NA TRBJ2-3 NA TRBV7-6 CASSPRGRDTQYF TGTGCCAGCAGCCCCCGGGGGAGAGATACGCAGTATTTT
NA TRBJ2-3 TRBD2 TRBV5-4 CASSPSGGRRFDTQYF TGTGCCAGCAGCCCGAGCGGGGGCAGGAGGTTCGATACGCAGTATTTT
NA TRBJ2-1 NA TRBV6-6 CASRAGKNEQFF TGTGCCAGCAGAGCAGGGAAAAATGAGCAGTTCTTC
NA TRBJ2-5 TRBD2 TRBV7-2 CASSPGGGQKTQYF TGTGCCAGCAGCCCGGGGGGGGGCCAGAAGACCCAGTACTTC
NA TRBJ1-3 NA TRBV19 CASNQGLSSGNTIYF TGTGCCAGTAACCAGGGTCTGAGCTCTGGAAACACCATATATTTT
once TRBJ1-2 TRBD1 TRBV30 CAWSVPGQGAYGYTF TGTGCCTGGAGTGTACCAGGACAGGGGGCCTATGGCTACACCTTC
NA TRBJ2-5 TRBD2 TRBV10-1 CASSEGTSGQETQYF TGCGCCAGCAGTGAGGGGACTAGCGGCCAAGAGACCCAGTACTTC
NA TRBJ2-3 TRBD2 TRBV7-9 CASSFIAGGPDTQYF TGTGCCAGCAGCTTTATAGCGGGGGGGCCAGATACGCAGTATTTT
NA TRBJ2-1 TRBD2 TRBV5-1 CASSSSTSGPYNEQFF TGCGCCAGCAGCTCCTCCACTAGCGGACCCTACAATGAGCAGTTCTTC
NA TRBJ2-3 NA TRBV4-1 CASSQGGASTDTQYF TGCGCCAGCAGCCAAGGAGGGGCTAGCACAGATACGCAGTATTTT
NA TRBJ1-1 NA TRBV5-1 CASSLAAAYMNTEAFF TGCGCCAGCAGCTTGGCCGCAGCGTACATGAACACTGAAGCTTTCTTT
NA TRBJ1-6 NA TRBV6-5 CASSRHGGDNSPLHF TGTGCCAGCAGCCGACATGGAGGGGATAATTCACCCCTCCACTTT
NA TRBJ2-7 NA TRBV7-8 CASSLGLETYEQYF TGTGCCAGCAGCTTAGGTCTGGAAACCTACGAGCAGTACTTC
NA TRBJ2-3 NA TRBV19 CASSGQGISDTQYF TGTGCCAGTAGTGGGCAGGGAATATCAGATACGCAGTATTTT
NA TRBJ1-6 NA TRBV18 CASSPPGGGNSPLHF TGTGCCAGCTCACCACCCGGGGGAGGTAATTCACCCCTCCACTTT
NA TRBJ2-3 TRBD1 TRBV10-3 CAISEQGIEADTQYF TGTGCCATCAGTGAACAGGGGATCGAAGCAGATACGCAGTATTTT
NA TRBJ2-5 TRBD2 TRBV5-6 CASSSRLAGQETQYF TGTGCCAGCAGCTCCCGACTAGCGGGTCAAGAGACCCAGTACTTC
NA TRBJ2-1 NA TRBV11-2 CASSLVWDRDEQFF TGTGCCAGCAGCTTAGTTTGGGATCGGGATGAGCAGTTCTTC
NA TRBJ2-7 TRBD2 TRBV27 CASSLTSGGAYEQYF TGTGCCAGCAGCCTTACTAGCGGGGGGGCATACGAGCAGTACTTC
NA TRBJ1-2 TRBD1 TRBV6-1 CASSFRQGEYYGYTF TGTGCCAGCAGTTTTCGACAGGGGGAATACTATGGCTACACCTTC
NA TRBJ1-2 TRBD1 TRBV6-5 CASSSGTGVYGYTF TGTGCCAGCAGTTCCGGGACAGGGGTCTATGGCTACACCTTC
NA TRBJ2-3 NA TRBV15 CATSNQRGGTDTQYF TGTGCCACCAGCAATCAGAGGGGGGGGACAGATACGCAGTATTTT
NA TRBJ2-7 TRBD2 TRBV5-1 CASSLNSGGSYEQYF TGCGCCAGCAGCTTGAATAGCGGGGGTTCCTACGAGCAGTACTTC
NA TRBJ2-7 TRBD1 TRBV30 CAWSVLGTEVTYEQYF TGTGCCTGGAGTGTACTGGGGACAGAAGTAACCTACGAGCAGTACTTC
NA TRBJ2-7 TRBD2 TRBV19 CASTTAFISGGRAYEQYF TGTGCCAGTACCACCGCTTTTATTAGCGGGGGGCGGGCCTACGAGCAGTACTTC
NA TRBJ1-2 TRBD1 TRBV27 CASSLGTDKGGYTF TGTGCCAGCAGTTTGGGGACAGACAAAGGTGGCTACACCTTC
NA TRBJ1-2 NA TRBV6-6 CASRDRDFPNYGYTF TGTGCCAGCAGAGACCGGGACTTTCCGAACTATGGCTACACCTTC
once TRBJ2-1 NA TRBV6-6 CASSYPGHYNEQFF TGTGCCAGCAGTTACCCTGGACACTACAATGAGCAGTTCTTC
NA TRBJ2-5 NA TRBV5-1 CASSTQETQYF TGCGCCAGCAGCACCCAAGAGACCCAGTACTTC
NA TRBJ1-2 TRBD1 TRBV2 CASSTGGEVYGYTF TGTGCCAGCAGTACAGGGGGCGAAGTCTATGGCTACACCTTC
once TRBJ2-7 NA TRBV6-1 CASQRAEYEQYF TGTGCCAGCCAAAGGGCGGAATACGAGCAGTACTTC
once TRBJ1-5 NA TRBV6-5 CASSLDGLSNQPQHF TGTGCCAGCAGTTTAGATGGCCTTAGCAATCAGCCCCAGCATTTT
NA TRBJ1-2 TRBD1 TRBV6-6 CASSPDRGIGYTF TGTGCCAGCAGCCCCGACAGGGGGATTGGCTACACCTTC
NA TRBJ2-2 TRBD1 TRBV19 CASMLGQTNTGELFF TGTGCCAGTATGTTGGGACAGACGAACACCGGGGAGCTGTTTTTT
NA TRBJ1-2 NA TRBV10-3 CAISESGNGYTF TGTGCCATCAGTGAGTCGGGGAATGGCTACACCTTC